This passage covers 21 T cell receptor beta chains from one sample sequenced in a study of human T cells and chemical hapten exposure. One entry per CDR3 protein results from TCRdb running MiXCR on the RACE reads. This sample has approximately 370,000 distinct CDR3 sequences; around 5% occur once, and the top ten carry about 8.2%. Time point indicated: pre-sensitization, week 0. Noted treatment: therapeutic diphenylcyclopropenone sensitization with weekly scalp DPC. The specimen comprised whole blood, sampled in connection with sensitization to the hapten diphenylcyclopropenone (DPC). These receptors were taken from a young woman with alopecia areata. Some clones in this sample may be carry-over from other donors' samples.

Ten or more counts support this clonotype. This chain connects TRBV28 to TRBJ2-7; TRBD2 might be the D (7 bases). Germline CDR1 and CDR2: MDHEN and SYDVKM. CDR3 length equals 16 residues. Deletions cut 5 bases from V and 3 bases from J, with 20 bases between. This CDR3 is CASSVPLGGASYEQYF. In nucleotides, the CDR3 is TGTGCCAGCAGTGTCCCCCTTGGGGGGGCCAGCTACGAGCAGTACTTC. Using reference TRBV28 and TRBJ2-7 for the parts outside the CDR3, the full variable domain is DVKVTQSSRYLVKRTGEKVFLECVQDMDHENMFWYRQDPGLGLRLIYFSYDVKMKEKGDIPEGYSVSREKKERFSLILESASTNQTSMYLCASSVPLGGASYEQYFGPGTRLTVT.

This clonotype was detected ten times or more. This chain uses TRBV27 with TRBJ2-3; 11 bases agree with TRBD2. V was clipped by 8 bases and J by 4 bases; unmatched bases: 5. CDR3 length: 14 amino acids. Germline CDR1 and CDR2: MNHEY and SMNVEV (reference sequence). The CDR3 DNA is TGTGCCAGCGCTCGGGGACTAGCGGCAGATACGCAGTATTTT. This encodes CASARGLAADTQYF.

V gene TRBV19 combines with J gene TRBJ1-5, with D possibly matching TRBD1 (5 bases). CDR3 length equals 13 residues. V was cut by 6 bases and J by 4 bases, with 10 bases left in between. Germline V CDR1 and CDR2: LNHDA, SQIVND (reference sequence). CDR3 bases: TGTGCCAGTAGCCCGACAGCTAATCAGCCCCAGCATTTT. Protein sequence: CASSPTANQPQHF. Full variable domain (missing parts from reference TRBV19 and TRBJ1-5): DGGITQSPKYLFRKEGQNVTLSCEQNLNHDAMYWYRQDPGQGLRLIYYSQIVNDFQKGDIAEGYSVSREKKESFPLTVTSAQKNPTAFYLCASSPTANQPQHFGDGTRLSIL.

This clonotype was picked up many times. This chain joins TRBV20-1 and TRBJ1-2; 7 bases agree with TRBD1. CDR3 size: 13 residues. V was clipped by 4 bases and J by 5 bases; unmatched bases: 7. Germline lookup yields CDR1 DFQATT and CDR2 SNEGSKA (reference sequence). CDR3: CSANPQGSYGYTF. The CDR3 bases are TGCAGTGCTAACCCACAGGGGTCATATGGCTACACCTTC.

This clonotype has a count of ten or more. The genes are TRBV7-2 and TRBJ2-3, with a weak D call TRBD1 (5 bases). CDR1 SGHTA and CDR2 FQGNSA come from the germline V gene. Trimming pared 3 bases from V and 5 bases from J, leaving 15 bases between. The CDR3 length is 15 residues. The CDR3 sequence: CASSFSSGARDTQYF. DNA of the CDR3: TGTGCCAGCAGCTTTTCTAGTGGGGCAAGAGATACGCAGTATTTT.

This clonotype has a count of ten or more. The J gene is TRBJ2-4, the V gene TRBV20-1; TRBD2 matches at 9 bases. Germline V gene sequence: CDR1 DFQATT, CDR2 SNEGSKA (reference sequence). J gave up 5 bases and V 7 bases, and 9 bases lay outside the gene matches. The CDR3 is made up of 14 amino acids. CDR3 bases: TGCAGTGGCGGCGGGGGGGTGCTCGAAAACATTCAGTACTTC. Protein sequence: CSGGGGVLENIQYF.

CDR3 bases: TGCGCCAGCAGCCAGATCGGTGGTGGCACCGGGGAGCTGTTTTTT. As protein: CASSQIGGGTGELFF. This rearrangement joins TRBV5-1 to TRBJ2-2; no reliable D call. V gave up 4 bases and J gave up 4 bases, with 14 bases separating them. This CDR3 has 15 amino acids. Germline CDR1 is SGHRS and CDR2 is YFSETQ.

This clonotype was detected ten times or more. CDR3 loop: CASSQESSAGNTIYF. CDR3 nucleotide sequence: TGCGCCAGCAGCCAAGAATCTTCAGCGGGAAACACCATATATTTT. V usage is TRBV4-3 and J usage is TRBJ1-3; D is ambiguous. The V end lost 0 bases, the J end lost 4 bases, and 10 bases lay between the germline ends. Germline CDR1 is LGHNA and CDR2 is YSLEER. CDR3 length: 15 amino acids.

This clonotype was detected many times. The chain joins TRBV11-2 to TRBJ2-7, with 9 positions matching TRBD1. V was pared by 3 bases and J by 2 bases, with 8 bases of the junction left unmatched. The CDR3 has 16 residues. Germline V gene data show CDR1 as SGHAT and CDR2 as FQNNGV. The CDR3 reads CASSLLTGQGPYEQYF. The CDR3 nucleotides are TGTGCCAGCAGCTTGTTAACGGGACAGGGACCCTACGAGCAGTACTTC.

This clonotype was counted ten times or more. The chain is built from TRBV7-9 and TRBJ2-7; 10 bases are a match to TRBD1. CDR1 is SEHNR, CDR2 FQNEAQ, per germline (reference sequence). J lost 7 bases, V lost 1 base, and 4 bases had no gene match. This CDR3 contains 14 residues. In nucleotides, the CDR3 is TGTGCCAGCAGCTTAGACCCGGGACAGGGGGAGCAGTACTTC. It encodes CASSLDPGQGEQYF. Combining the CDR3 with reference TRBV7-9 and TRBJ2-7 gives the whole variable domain DTGVSQNPRHKITKRGQNVTFRCDPISEHNRLYWYRQTLGQGPEFLTYFQNEAQLEKSRLLSDRFSAERPKGSFSTLEIQRTEQGDSAMYLCASSLDPGQGEQYFGPGTRLTVT.

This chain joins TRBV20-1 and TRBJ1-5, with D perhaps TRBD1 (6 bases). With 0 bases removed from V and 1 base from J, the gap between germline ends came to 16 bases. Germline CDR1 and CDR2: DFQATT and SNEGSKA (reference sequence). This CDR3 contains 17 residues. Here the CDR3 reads CSARDPNGGASNQPQHF. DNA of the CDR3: TGCAGTGCTAGAGATCCAAATGGGGGGGCGAGCAATCAGCCCCAGCATTTT.

CDR3 coding DNA: TGCAGTGCTAGAGATACGGGGACAGGGGCGGATGAAGCTTTCTTT. Translated, it gives CSARDTGTGADEAFF. The chain couples TRBV20-1 to TRBJ1-1; 10 nucleotides agree with TRBD1. Per the germline V gene, CDR1 is DFQATT and CDR2 is SNEGSKA (reference sequence). V gave up 0 bases and J gave up 7 bases; unmatched junction bases: 8. This CDR3 region has 15 residues.

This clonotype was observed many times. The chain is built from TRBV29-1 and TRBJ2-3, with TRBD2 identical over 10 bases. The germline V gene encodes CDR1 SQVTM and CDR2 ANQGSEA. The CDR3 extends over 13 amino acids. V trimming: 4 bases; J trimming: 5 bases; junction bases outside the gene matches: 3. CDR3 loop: CSVVASGGDTQYF. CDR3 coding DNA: TGCAGCGTTGTGGCTAGCGGGGGAGATACGCAGTATTTT.

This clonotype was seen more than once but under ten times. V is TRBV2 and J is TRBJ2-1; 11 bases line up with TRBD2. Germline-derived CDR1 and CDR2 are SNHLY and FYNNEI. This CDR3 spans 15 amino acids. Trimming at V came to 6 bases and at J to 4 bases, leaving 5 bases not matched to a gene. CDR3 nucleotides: TGTGCCAGCAGCTATAGCGGGGGGGTTTACAATGAGCAGTTCTTC. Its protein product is CASSYSGGVYNEQFF.

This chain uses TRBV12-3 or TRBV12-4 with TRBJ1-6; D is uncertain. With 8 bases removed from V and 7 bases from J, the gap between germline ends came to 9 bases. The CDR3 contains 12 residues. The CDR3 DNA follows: TGTGCCAGCCTCCACGGAAATTCACCCCTCCACTTT. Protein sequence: CASLHGNSPLHF.

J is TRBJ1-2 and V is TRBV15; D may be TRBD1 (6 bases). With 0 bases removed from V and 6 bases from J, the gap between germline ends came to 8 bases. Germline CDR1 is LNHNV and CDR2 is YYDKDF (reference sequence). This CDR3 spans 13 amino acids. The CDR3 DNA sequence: TGTGCCACCAGCAGAGAAGGGGGAGATGGCTACACCTTC. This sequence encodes CATSREGGDGYTF.

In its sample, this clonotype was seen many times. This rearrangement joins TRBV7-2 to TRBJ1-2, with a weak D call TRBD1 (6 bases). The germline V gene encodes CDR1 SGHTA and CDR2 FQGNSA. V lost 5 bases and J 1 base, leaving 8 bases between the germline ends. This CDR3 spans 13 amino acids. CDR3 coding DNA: TGTGCCAGCAGCCCAGGGGTTAACTATGGCTACACCTTC. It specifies CASSPGVNYGYTF.

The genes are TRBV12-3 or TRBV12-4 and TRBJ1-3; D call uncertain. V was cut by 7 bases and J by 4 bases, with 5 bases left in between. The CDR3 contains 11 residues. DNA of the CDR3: TGTGCCAGCACTAACGGAAACACCATATATTTT. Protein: CASTNGNTIYF.

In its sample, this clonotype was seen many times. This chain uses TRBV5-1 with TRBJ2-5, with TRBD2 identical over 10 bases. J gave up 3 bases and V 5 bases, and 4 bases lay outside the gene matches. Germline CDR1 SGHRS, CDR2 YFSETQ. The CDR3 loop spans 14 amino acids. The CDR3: CASRPGLAEETQYF. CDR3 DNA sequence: TGCGCCAGCAGACCCGGACTAGCGGAAGAGACCCAGTACTTC.

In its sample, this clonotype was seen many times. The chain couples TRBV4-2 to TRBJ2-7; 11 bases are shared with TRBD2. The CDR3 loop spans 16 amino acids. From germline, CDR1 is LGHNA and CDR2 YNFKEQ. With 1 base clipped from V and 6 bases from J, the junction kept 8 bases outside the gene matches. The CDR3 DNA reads TGTGCCAGCAGCCAAGGAACTAGCGGGGGAAACTCCGAGCAGTACTTC. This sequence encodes CASSQGTSGGNSEQYF.

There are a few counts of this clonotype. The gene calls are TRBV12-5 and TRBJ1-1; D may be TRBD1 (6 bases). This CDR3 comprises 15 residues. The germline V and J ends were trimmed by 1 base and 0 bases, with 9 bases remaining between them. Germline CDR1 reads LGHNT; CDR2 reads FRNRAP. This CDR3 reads CASGLGQVMNTEAFF. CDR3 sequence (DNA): TGTGCTAGTGGTTTGGGACAGGTTATGAACACTGAAGCTTTCTTT.